This is a list of T cell receptor beta chains from one sample in a study of OX40 agonist ivuxolimab in advanced cancers. Produced via immunoSEQ multiplex PCR; TCRdb's table is partial and in-frame only. The sample consists of tens of thousands of clones, around 81% of them appearing once. The sample was CD4+ or CD8+ T cells sorted from blood, taken in a trial of the OX40 agonist ivuxolimab. The receptors originated from an adult with an advanced solid tumor such as melanoma, head and neck, liver or kidney cancer. Both conserved end residues are part of each CDR3. A D gene is named only where the DNA matches it firmly. Clone size is given for some rows only: seen once, a few or many times, or a class if the clone is expanded.

-	TRBD1	TRBV4-1	TRBJ1-2	CASHGTGYGYTF	TGCGCCAGTCATGGGACAGGCTATGGCTACACCTTC
-	-	TRBV7-6	TRBJ2-3	CASSLTTLGDTQYF	TGTGCCAGCAGCTTAACCACTCTAGGGGATACGCAGTATTTT
few	-	TRBV6-1	TRBJ1-1	CASRVVEMNTEAFF	TGTGCCAGCAGGGTCGTCGAGATGAACACTGAAGCTTTCTTT
-	TRBD2	TRBV5-1	TRBJ2-3	CASSPQTSGGDTQYF	TGCGCCAGCAGCCCACAGACTAGCGGGGGAGATACGCAGTATTTT
-	-	TRBV4-1	TRBJ1-4	CASSQDGLPGGEKLFF	TGCGCCAGCAGCCAAGATGGGCTCCCGGGGGGTGAAAAACTGTTTTTT
once	-	TRBV27	TRBJ1-4	CASSWQGSGEKLFF	TGTGCCAGCAGTTGGCAGGGGTCGGGGGAAAAACTGTTTTTT
-	-	TRBV6-6	TRBJ2-7	CASSYLRTDEQYF	TGTGCCAGCAGTTACCTCCGGACAGACGAGCAGTACTTC
-	TRBD2	TRBV10-1	TRBJ2-3	CASSSGGADTQYF	TGCGCCAGTTCTAGCGGGGGGGCAGATACGCAGTATTTT
-	TRBD1	TRBV30	TRBJ2-1	CAWWDSANSFYNEQFF	TGTGCCTGGTGGGACAGCGCGAACTCGTTTTACAATGAGCAGTTCTTC
-	-	TRBV30	TRBJ1-1	CAWGGAKEAFF	TGTGCCTGGGGAGGGGCGAAAGAAGCTTTCTTT
-	-	TRBV12-5	TRBJ1-2	CASGLANYGYTF	TGTGCTAGTGGTTTGGCTAACTATGGCTACACCTTC
-	-	TRBV18	TRBJ1-3	CASSPGSTSGNTIYF	TGTGCCAGCTCACCGGGTTCGACCTCTGGAAACACCATATATTTT
-	-	TRBV19	TRBJ2-2	CASKVGGELFF	TGTGCCAGTAAGGTGGGCGGGGAGCTGTTTTTT
-	-	TRBV19	TRBJ2-3	CASSIRSRTDTQYF	TGTGCCAGTAGTATACGTTCCCGCACAGATACGCAGTATTTT
-	-	TRBV5-1	TRBJ2-7	CASRRSGQPYEQYF	TGCGCCAGCAGGCGGAGTGGGCAGCCCTACGAGCAGTACTTC
-	-	TRBV2	TRBJ2-3	CASSVGSTDTQYF	TGTGCCAGCAGTGTCGGGAGCACAGATACGCAGTATTTT
-	-	TRBV6-5	TRBJ2-2	CASRAGVGELFF	TGTGCCAGCAGGGCAGGGGTCGGGGAGCTGTTTTTT
once	-	TRBV6-5	TRBJ1-2	CASSSHGRGNYGYTF	TGTGCCAGCAGTAGCCATGGGAGGGGAAACTATGGCTACACCTTC
-	TRBD1	TRBV7-9	TRBJ1-5	CASSLGQLNQPQHF	TGTGCCAGCAGCTTGGGACAGCTCAATCAGCCCCAGCATTTT
once	-	TRBV7-2	TRBJ1-1	CASSFGHQNTEAFF	TGTGCCAGCAGCTTCGGACATCAGAACACTGAAGCTTTCTTT
-	-	TRBV19	TRBJ2-2	CASSLGWGKNTGELFF	TGTGCCAGTAGTCTCGGCTGGGGCAAGAACACCGGGGAGCTGTTTTTT